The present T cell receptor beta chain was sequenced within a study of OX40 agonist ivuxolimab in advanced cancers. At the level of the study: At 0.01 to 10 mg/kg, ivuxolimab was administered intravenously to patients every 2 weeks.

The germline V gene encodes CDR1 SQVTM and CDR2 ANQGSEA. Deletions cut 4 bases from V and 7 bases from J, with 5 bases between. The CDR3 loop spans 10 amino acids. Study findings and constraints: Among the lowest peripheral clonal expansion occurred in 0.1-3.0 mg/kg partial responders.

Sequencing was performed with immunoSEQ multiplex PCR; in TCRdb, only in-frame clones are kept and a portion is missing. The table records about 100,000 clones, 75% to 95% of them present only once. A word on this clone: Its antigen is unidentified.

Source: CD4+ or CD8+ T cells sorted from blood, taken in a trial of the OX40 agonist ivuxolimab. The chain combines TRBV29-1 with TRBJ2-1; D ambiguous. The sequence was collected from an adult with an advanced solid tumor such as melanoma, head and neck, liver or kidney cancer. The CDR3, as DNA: TGCAGCGTTGGCTTGAATGAGCAGTTCTTC. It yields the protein CSVGLNEQFF.